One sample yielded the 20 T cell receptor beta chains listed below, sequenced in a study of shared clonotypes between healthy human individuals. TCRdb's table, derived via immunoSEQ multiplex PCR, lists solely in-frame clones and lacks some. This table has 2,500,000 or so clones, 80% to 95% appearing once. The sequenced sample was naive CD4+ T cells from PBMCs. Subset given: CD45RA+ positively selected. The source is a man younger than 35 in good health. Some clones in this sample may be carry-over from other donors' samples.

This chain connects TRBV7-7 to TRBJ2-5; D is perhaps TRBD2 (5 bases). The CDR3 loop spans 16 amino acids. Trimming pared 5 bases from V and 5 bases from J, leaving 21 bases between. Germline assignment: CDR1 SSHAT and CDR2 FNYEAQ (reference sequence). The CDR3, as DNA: TGTGCCAGCAGCCCCGGCGGGTCGTTAGCTTCGGAGACCCAGTACTTC. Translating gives CASSPGGSLASETQYF.

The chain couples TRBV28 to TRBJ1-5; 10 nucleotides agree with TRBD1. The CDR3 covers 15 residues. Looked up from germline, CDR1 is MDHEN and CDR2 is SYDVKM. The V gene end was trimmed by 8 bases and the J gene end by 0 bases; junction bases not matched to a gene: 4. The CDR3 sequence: CASGTGVNSNQPQHF. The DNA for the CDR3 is TGTGCCAGCGGGACAGGGGTCAATAGCAATCAGCCCCAGCATTTT. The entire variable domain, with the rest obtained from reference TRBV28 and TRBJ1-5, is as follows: DVKVTQSSRYLVKRTGEKVFLECVQDMDHENMFWYRQDPGLGLRLIYFSYDVKMKEKGDIPEGYSVSREKKERFSLILESASTNQTSMYLCASGTGVNSNQPQHFGDGTRLSIL.

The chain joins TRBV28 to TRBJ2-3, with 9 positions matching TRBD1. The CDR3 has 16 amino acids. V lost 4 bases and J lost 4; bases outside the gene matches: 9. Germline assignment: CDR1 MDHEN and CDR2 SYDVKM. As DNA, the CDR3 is TGTGCCAGCAGTTCACCGGGACAGGGATTAGCAGATACGCAGTATTTT. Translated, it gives CASSSPGQGLADTQYF.

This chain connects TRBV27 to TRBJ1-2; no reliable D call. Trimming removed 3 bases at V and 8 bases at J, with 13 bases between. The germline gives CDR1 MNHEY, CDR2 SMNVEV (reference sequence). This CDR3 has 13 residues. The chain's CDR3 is CASSFTVRSGYTF. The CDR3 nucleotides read TGTGCCAGCAGTTTTACCGTTCGGTCGGGCTACACCTTC.

The DNA of the CDR3 is TGCAGCGTTGAAGGGGGCTGGGGGATGAACACTGAAGCTTTCTTT. This codes for CSVEGGWGMNTEAFF. The rearrangement joins TRBV29-1 to TRBJ1-1, with D perhaps matching TRBD1 (5 bases). CDR1 is SQVTM, CDR2 ANQGSEA, per germline. Trimming shortened V by 1 base and J by 0 bases, and 12 bases separated the two germline ends. The CDR3 has 15 amino acids.

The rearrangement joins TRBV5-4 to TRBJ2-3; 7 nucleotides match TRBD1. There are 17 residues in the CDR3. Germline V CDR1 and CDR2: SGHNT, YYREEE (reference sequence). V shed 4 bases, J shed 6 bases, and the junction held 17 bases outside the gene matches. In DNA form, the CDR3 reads TGTGCCAGCAGCCAGAACGCTAACAGGGGCGTGACGGATACGCAGTATTTT. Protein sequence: CASSQNANRGVTDTQYF.

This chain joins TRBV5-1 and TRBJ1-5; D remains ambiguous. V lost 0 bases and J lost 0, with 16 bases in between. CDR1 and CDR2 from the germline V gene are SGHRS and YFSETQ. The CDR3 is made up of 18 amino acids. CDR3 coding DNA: TGCGCCAGCAGCTTGGGCAGGCCCCAATCATATAGCAATCAGCCCCAGCATTTT. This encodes CASSLGRPQSYSNQPQHF.

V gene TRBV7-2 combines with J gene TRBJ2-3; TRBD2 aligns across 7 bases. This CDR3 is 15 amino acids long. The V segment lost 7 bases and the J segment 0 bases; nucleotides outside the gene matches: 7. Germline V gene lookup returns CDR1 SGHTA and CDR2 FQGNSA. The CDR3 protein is CASNNRLASTDTQYF. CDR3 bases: TGTGCCAGCAACAATCGACTAGCTAGCACAGATACGCAGTATTTT.

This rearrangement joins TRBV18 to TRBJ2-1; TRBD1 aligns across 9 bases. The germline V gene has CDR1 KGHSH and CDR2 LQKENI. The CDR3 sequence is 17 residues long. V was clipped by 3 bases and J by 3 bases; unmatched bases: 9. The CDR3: CASSPQPPGQGYNEQFF. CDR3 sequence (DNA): TGTGCCAGCTCACCGCAACCACCGGGACAGGGCTACAATGAGCAGTTCTTC.

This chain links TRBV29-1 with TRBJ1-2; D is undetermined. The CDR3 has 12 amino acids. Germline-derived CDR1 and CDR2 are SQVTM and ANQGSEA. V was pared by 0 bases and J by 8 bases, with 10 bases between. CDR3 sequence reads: CSVEDSGGGYTF. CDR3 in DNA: TGCAGCGTTGAAGATTCGGGCGGAGGCTACACCTTC. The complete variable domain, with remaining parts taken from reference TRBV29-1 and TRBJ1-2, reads SAVISQKPSRDICQRGTSLTIQCQVDSQVTMMFWYRQQPGQSLTLIATANQGSEATYESGFVIDKFPISRPNLTFSTLTVSNMSPEDSSIYLCSVEDSGGGYTFGSGTRLTVV.

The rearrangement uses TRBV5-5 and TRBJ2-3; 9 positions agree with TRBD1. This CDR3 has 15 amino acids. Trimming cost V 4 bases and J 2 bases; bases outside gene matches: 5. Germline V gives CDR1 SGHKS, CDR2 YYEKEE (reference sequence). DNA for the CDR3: TGTGCCAGCAGCCCGGGACAGGGCACCACAGATACGCAGTATTTT. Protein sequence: CASSPGQGTTDTQYF.

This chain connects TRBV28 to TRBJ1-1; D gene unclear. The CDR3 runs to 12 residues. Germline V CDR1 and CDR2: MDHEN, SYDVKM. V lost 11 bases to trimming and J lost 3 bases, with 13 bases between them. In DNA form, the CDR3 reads TGTGCCGGAAGGAGGTGGGACACTGAAGCTTTCTTT. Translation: CAGRRWDTEAFF.

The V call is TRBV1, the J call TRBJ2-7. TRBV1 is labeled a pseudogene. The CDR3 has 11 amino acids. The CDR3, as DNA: TGCACCAGCAGCCAGGAATACGAGCAGTACTTC. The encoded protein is CTSSQEYEQYF.

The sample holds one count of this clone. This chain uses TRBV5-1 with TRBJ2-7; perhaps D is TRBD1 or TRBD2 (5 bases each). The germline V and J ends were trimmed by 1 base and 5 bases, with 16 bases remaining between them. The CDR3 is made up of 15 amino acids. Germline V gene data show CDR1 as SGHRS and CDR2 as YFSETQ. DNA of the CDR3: TGCGCCAGCAGCTTGCAGGGACCCCTTCCTGACGAGCAGTACTTC. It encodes CASSLQGPLPDEQYF.

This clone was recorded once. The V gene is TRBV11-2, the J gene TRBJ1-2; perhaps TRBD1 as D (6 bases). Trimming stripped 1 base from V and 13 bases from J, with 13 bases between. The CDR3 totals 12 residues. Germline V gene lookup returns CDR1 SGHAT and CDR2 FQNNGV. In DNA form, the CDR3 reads TGTGCCAGCAGCTTAGTGAGGGACATCTCCACCTTC. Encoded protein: CASSLVRDISTF.

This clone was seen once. The DNA of the CDR3 is TGTGCCAGCTCACCCCTTTCGGGGGTCGGGACTGAAGCTTTCTTT. It specifies CASSPLSGVGTEAFF. The chain employs TRBV18 and TRBJ1-1; TRBD1 might be the D (5 bases). Per germline, CDR1 KGHSH and CDR2 LQKENI. Trimming pared 3 bases from V and 5 bases from J, leaving 16 bases between. The CDR3 contains 15 residues.

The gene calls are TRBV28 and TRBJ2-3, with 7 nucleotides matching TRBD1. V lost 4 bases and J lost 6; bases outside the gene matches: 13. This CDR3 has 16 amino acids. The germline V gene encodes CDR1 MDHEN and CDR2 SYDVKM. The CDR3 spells CASSSPGTVGSDTQYF. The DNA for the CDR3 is TGTGCCAGCAGTTCGCCAGGGACAGTAGGATCGGATACGCAGTATTTT. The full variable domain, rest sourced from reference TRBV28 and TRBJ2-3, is DVKVTQSSRYLVKRTGEKVFLECVQDMDHENMFWYRQDPGLGLRLIYFSYDVKMKEKGDIPEGYSVSREKKERFSLILESASTNQTSMYLCASSSPGTVGSDTQYFGPGTRLTVL.

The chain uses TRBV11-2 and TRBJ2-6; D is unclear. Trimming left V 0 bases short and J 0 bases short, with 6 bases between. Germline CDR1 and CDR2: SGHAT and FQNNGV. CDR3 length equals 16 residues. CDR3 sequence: CASSLDRASGANVLTF. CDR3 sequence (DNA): TGTGCCAGCAGCTTAGATCGGGCCTCTGGGGCCAACGTCCTGACTTTC.

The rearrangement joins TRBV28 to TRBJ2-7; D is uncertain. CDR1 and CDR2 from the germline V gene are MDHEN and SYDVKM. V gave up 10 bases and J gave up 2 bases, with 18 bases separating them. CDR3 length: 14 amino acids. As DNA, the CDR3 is TGTGCCACCTCCACGGTGGGTTCAACCTACGAGCAGTACTTC. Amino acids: CATSTVGSTYEQYF.

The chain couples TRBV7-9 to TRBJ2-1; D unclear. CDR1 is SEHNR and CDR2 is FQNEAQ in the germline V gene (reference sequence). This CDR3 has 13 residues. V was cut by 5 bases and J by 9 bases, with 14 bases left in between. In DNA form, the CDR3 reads TGTGCCAGCAGCGATGGGATTGTCACTGAGCAGTTCTTC. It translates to CASSDGIVTEQFF.